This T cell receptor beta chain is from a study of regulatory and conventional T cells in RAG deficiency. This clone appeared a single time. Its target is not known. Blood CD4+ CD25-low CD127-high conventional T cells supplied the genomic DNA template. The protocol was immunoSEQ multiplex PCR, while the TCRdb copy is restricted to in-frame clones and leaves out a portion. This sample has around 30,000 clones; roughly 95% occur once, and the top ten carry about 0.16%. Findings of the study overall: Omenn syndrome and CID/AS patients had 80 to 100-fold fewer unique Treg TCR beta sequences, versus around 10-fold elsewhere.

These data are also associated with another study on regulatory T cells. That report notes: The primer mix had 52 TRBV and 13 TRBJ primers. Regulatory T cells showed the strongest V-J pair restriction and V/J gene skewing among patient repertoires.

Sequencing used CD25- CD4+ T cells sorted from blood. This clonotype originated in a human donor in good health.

CDR3 sequence: CASSETRKNTEAFF. The CDR3 region has the DNA TGTGCCAGCAGTGAAACCAGGAAAAACACTGAAGCTTTCTTT. The genes are TRBV2 and TRBJ1-1; the D is unclear. The V gene's germline CDR1 is SNHLY and CDR2 FYNNEI. V lost 2 bases and J 2 bases, leaving 9 bases between the germline ends. The CDR3 has 14 residues.